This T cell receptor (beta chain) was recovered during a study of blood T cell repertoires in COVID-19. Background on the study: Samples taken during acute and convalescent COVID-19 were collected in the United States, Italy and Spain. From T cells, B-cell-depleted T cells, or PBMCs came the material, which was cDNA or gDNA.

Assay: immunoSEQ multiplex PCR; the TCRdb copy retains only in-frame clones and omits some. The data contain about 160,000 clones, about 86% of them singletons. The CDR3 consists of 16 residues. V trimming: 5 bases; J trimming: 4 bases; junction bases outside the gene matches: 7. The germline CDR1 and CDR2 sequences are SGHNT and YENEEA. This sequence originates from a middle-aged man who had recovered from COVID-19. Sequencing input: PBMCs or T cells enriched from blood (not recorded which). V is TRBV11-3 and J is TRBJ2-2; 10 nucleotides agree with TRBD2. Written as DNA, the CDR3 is TGTGCCAGCAGCACCAAGCGGGGGGGCAGCACCGGGGAGCTGTTTTTT. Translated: CASSTKRGGSTGELFF. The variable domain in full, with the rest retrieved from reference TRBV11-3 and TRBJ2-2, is EAGVVQSPRYKIIEKKQPVAFWCNPISGHNTLYWYLQNLGQGPELLIRYENEEAVDDSQLPKDRFSAERLKGVDSTLKIQPAELGDSAVYLCASSTKRGGSTGELFFGEGSRLTVL.